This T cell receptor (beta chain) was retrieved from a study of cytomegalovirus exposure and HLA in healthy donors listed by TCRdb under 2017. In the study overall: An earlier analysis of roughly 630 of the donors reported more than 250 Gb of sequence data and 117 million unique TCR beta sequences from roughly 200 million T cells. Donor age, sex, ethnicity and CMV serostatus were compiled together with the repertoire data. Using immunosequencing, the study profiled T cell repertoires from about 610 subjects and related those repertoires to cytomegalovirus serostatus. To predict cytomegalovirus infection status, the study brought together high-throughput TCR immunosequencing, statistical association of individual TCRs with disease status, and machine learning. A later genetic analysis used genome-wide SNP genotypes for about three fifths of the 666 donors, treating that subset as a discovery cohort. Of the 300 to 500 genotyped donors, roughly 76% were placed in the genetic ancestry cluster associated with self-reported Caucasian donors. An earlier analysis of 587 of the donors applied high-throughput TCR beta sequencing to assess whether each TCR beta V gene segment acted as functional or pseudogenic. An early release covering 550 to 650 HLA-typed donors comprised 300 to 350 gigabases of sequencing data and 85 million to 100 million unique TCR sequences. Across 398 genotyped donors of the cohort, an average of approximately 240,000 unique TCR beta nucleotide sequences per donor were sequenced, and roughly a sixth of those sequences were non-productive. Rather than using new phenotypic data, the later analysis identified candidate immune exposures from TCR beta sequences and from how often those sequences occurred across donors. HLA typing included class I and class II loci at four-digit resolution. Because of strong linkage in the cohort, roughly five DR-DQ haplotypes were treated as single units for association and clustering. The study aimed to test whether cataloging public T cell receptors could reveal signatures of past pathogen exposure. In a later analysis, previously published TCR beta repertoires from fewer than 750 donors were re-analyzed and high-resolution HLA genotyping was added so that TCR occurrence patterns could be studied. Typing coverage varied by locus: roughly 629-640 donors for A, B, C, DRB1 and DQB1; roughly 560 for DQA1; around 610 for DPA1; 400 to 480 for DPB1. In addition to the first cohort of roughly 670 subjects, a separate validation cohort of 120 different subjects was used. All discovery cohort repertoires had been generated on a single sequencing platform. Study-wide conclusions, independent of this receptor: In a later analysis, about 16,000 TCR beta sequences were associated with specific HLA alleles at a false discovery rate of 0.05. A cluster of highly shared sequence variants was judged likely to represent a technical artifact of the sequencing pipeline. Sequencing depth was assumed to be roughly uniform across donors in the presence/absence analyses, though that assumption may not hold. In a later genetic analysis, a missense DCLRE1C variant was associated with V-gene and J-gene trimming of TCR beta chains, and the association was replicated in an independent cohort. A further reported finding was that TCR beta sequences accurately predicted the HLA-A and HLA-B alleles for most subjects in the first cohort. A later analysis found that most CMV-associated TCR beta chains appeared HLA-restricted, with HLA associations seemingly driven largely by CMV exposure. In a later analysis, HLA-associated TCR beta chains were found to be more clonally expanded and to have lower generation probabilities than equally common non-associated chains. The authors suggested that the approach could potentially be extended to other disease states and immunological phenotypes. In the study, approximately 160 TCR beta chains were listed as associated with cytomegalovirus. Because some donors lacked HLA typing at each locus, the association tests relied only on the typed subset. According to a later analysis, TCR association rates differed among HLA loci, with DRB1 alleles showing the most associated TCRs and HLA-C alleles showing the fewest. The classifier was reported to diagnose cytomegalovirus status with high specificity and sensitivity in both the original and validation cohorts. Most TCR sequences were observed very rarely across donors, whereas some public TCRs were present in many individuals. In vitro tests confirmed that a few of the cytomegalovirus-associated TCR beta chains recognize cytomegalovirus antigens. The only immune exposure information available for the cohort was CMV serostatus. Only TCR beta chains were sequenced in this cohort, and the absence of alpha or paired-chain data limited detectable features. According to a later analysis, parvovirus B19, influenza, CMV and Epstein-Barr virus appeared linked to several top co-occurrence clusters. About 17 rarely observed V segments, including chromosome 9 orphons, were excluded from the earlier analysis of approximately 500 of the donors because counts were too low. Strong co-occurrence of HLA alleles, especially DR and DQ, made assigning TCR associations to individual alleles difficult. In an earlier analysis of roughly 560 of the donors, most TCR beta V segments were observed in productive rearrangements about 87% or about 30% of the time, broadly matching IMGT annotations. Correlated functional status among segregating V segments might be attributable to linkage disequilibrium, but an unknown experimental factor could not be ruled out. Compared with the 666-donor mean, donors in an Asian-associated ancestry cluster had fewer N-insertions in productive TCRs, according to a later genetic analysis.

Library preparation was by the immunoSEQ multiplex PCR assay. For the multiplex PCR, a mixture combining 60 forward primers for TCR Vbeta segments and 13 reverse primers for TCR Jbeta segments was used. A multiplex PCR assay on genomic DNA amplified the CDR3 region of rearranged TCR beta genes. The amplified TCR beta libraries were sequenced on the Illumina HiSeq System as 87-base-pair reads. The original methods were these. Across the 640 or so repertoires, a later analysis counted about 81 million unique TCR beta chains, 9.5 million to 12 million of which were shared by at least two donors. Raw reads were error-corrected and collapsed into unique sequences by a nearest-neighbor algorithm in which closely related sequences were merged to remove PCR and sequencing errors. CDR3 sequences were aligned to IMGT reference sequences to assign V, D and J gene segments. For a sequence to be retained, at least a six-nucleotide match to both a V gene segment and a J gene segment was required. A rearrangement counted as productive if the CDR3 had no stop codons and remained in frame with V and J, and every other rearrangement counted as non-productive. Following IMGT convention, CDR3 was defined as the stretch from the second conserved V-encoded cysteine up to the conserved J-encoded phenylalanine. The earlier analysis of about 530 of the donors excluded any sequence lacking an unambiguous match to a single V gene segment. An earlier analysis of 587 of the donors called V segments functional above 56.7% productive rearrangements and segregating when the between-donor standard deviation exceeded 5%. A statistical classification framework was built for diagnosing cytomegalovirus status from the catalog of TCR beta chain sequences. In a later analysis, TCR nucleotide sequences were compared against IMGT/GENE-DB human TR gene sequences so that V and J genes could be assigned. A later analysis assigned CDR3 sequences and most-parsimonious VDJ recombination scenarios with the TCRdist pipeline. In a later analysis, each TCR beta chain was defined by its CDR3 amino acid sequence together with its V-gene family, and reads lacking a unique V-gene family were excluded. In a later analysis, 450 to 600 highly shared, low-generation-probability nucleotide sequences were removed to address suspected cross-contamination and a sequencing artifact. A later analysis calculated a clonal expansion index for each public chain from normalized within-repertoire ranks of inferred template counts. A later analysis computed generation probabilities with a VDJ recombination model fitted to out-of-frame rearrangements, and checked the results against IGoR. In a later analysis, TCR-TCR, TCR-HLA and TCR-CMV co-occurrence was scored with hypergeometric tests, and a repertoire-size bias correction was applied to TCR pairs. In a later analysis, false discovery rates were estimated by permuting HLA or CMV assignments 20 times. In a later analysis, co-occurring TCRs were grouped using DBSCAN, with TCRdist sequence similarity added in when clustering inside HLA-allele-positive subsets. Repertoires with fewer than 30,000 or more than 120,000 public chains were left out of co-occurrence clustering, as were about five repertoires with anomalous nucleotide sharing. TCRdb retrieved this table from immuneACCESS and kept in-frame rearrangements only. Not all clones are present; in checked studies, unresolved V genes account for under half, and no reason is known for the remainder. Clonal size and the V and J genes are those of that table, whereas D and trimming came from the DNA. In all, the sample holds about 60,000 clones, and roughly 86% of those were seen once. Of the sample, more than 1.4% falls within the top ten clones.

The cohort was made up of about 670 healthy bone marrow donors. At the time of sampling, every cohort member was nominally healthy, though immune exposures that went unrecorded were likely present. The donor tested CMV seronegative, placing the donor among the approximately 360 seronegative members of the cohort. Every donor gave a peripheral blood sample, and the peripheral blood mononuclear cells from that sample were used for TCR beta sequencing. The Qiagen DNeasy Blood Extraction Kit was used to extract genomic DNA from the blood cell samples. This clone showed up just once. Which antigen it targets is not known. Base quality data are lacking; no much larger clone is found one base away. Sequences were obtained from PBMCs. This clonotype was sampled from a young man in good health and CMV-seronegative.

The DNA reads as follows: TGTGCCAGTAGTATATCAGGGGCCTATGGCTACACCTTC. Translated, it gives CASSISGAYGYTF. The chain employs TRBV19 and TRBJ1-2; TRBD1 is a possible D gene, resting on 6 matching bases. V is cut by 2 bases and J by 4 bases, and the space between the germline ends is 8 bases. CDR1 and CDR2, per the germline V gene (reference sequence), are LNHDA and SQIVND. The CDR3, cysteine through phenylalanine, is 13 amino acids long. This entry keeps only the CDR3 DNA: 39 bases, framed from base 1.